This T cell receptor (beta chain) was obtained from a study of T cells after yellow fever vaccination (dated by TCRdb to about 2019). About the full investigation: Libraries from fractions with low cell numbers were prepared with the SMART-Seq v4 Ultra Low Input RNA kit. To follow T-cell clones before and after primary and booster YFV17D yellow fever vaccination, bulk TCR alpha and beta repertoires were sequenced over time. Two healthy male donors, one aged 18 to 29 and one aged 30 to 40 years, were included in the cohort. Bulk PBMC replicates and cell subsets were isolated from blood drawn at multiple timepoints before and after both primary and secondary immunization. Overall study outcomes, separate from this receptor: A small fraction of clonotypes showed up in both the CD4 and CD8 compartments, probably as a result of convergent recombination. Only a couple of donors were included in the study, so the extent to which the findings can be generalized is limited. Compared with the primary T-cell response, the secondary T-cell response was weaker but faster, peaking on day 5 rather than day 15. FACS-sorted repertoires could contain abundant contaminating clonotypes from the bulk population, so computational filtering was required. After the booster, most clones that had expanded after primary vaccination were detected again (nearly 98% of CD4 and around 88% of CD8), suggesting broad maintenance of memory.

The germline V gene encodes CDR1 SGHVS and CDR2 FNYEAQ. From its cysteine to its phenylalanine, the CDR3 spans 15 amino acids. The retained sequence is limited to the CDR3, 45 bases, with the frame set at the first base. Trimming takes 2 bases from V and 10 bases from J, and the germline ends sit 15 bases apart. The label giving this sample's treatment or condition can be read as: live attenuated yellow fever vaccine strain. At each blood-draw timepoint, two biological replicates of bulk PBMCs were collected. PBMCs were isolated from peripheral blood using a standard Ficoll-Paque protocol. TriZol was used to extract RNA from bulk PBMCs, from CD4 and CD8 fractions, and from dextramer-positive and dextramer-negative fractions. Synthesis of TCR cDNA relied on 5'RACE template switching, a step that introduced a universal primer site along with unique molecular identifiers. Priming of cDNA synthesis was performed from both the TCR alpha and TCR beta constant segments. Library amplification used two PCR steps, and the second PCR step added sample barcodes and sequencing adapters. Sequencing of libraries was done on Illumina HiSeq 2500 (2x100 bp) or NovaSeq (2x150 bp). As for the authors' bioinformatics: Reads were demultiplexed and collapsed into UMI consensus sequences with MIGEC, and V(D)J alignment was performed with MiXCR. Clonotypes responding to the vaccine were identified with edgeR on replicate PBMC samples, with the criteria of FDR below 0.01 and a log2 fold change above 5 up to day 15. Bulk clonotypes were assigned CD4 or CD8 identity according to which sequenced CD4 or CD8 repertoire held them at higher abundance. TCRdb redid the processing of the public reads, applying fastp at Q25 and MiXCR, and retained in-frame beta chains. Rows with one shared CDR3 protein collapse into an entry with the most common genes and DNA. Here the V and J calls rest on TCRdb's processing, not on the authors' analysis. Across this sample there are about 330,000 distinct CDR3 sequences, with roughly 7.5% seen only once. The leading ten clones occupy roughly 18% of the sample.

The table lists this clonotype with a few counts. There is no known antigen for this receptor. Per-base qualities were not stored, and no clone one base away is much larger. The chain links TRBV7-6 with TRBJ1-6, with TRBD1 tentatively as D gene (5 bases match). This TCR came from a man younger than 35 who received the YFV17D yellow fever vaccine. The starting material was PBMCs, obtained roughly 46 days after the first yellow fever vaccination. The CDR3 protein: CASSLYSGDGSPLHF. The DNA reads TGTGCCAGCAGCTTATATTCGGGGGATGGGTCACCCCTCCACTTT.